The entry below describes one TCR beta chain. This clone has a handful of counts. Its antigen is not yet known. No much larger clone exists at a distance of one base, and base qualities are not known. The data stem from a study of blood T cell repertoires in COVID-19 (dated by TCRdb to about 2020). Study-wide context: Samples covering the acute and convalescent phases of COVID-19 were provided by collaborators in the United States, Italy and Spain. The sample metadata nearly always contained a de-identified subject ID, COVID-19 status, age in years and sex. The samples were drawn from two sources: the first 160 participants of the ongoing ImmuneRACE study, and about 1,300 subjects contributed by 6 global collaborators. The dataset comprised deeply sampled blood TCRbeta repertoires from subjects exposed to, actively infected with, or recovered from COVID-19. The prospective study material was composed of cDNA or gDNA derived from T cells, B-cell-depleted T cells, or PBMCs. The repertoires were released in a freely available public database meant as a resource for research on the immune response to SARS-CoV-2. HLA class I and class II types, where available, came from metadata supplied by the sample provider rather than from assay-based typing.

TCRbeta CDR3 regions were amplified from genomic DNA by means of the immunoSEQ Assay, a bias-controlled multiplex PCR. In the source study's methods: The number of nucleated cells in each sample was estimated from the amplification of reference gene primers within the assay. Sequence reads were collapsed and filtered to measure the absolute abundance of every unique TCRbeta CDR3 rearrangement. For each sample, productive Simpson clonality was calculated by taking the square root of Simpson's diversity index across productive rearrangements. The table was pulled from immuneACCESS by TCRdb, which kept in-frame rearrangements only. Such tables lose some clones; where checked, under half of the loss comes from unresolved V genes, and the rest has no known cause. From that table come the V and J calls and clone size; the DNA was used to work out D and trimming. This sample has approximately 80,000 clones in its table, and around nine tenths of those were observed once. Under 6% of the sample belongs to the ten largest clones.

CDR1 is given as MNHNS and CDR2 as SASEGT, both from the germline V gene. V is reduced by 0 bases and J by 2 bases, leaving a spacing of 17 bases between them. The CDR3, cysteine through phenylalanine, is 17 amino acids long. Only the CDR3 DNA stays, 51 bases, in frame from base 1. Results and caveats for the whole study, not just this receptor: The quantity of clinical and demographic metadata differed by source and by participant and was supplied without curation.

Collaborating institutions collected whole blood in K2EDTA tubes following their own protocols. For TCRbeta analysis, collaborators shipped samples as frozen whole blood, isolated PBMCs, or DNA extracted from either of those sample types. This sequence uses TRBV6-1 and TRBJ2-7; the D region possibly corresponds to TRBD2 (5 bases align). The receptor's source is a man aged 40-49 years with acute or convalescent COVID-19. Sample: peripheral blood. The CDR3 has the sequence CASSEAGVTEDTYEQYF. The nucleotide sequence reads TGTGCCAGCAGTGAAGCCGGCGTGACGGAGGATACCTACGAGCAGTACTTC.